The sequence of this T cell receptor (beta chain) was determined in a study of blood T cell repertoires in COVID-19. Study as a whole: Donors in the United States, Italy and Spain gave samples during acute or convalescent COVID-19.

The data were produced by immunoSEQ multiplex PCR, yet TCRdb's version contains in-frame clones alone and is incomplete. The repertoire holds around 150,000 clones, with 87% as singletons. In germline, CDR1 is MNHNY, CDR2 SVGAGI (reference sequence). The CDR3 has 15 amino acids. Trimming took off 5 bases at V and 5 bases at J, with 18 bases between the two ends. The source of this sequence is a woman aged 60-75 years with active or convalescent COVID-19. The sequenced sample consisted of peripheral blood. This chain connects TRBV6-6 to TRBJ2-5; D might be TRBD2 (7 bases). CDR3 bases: TGTGCCAGCAGTAGAAGGGGGAGGGTTGAGGAGACCCAGTACTTC. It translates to CASSRRGRVEETQYF.